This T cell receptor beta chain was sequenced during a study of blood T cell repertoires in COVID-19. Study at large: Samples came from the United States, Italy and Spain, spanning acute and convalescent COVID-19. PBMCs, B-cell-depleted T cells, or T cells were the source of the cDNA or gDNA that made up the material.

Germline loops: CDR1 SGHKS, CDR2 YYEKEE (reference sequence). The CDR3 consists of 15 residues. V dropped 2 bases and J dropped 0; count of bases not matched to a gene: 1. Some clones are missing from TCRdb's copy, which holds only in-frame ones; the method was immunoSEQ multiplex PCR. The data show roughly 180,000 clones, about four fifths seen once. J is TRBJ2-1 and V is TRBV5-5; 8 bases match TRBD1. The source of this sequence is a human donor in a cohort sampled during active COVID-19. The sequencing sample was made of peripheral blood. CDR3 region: CASSLGQGSYNEQFF. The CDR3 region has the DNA TGTGCCAGCAGCTTAGGACAGGGCTCCTACAATGAGCAGTTCTTC.